This TCR beta chain was documented in a study of early T cells in non-severe SARS-CoV-2 infection. The junction had 4 bases not matched to a gene; V was cut back by 5 bases and J by 2 bases. The CDR3 consists of 14 residues. Germline CDR1 DFQATT, CDR2 SNEGSKA (reference sequence). Researchers tagged individual cDNA molecules with unique molecular identifiers. TCRdb analysed the 5' RACE reads with MiXCR anew, one entry per CDR3 protein. The sample lists under 85,000 distinct CDR3 sequences, around 5% occurring once. This clonotype was picked up many times. Sequencing was performed on whole blood, taken at baseline. The sequence came from an adult who was a healthcare worker with PCR-confirmed SARS-CoV-2 infection or an uninfected control (not recorded which). J is TRBJ2-3 and V is TRBV20-1, with TRBD2 identical over 10 bases. CDR3 in DNA: TGCAGTGCTTGGACTAGCGGATACACAGATACGCAGTATTTT. Encoded protein: CSAWTSGYTDTQYF.